The TCR beta chain described here comes from a study of cytomegalovirus exposure and HLA in healthy donors. PCR primers comprised 60 Vbeta and 13 Jbeta primers. The repertoire was sequenced with immunoSEQ multiplex PCR; TCRdb's copy has only in-frame clones and lacks some. The sample includes 30,000 to 35,000 clones. The TCR sequence derives from a woman between 35 and 50 years old in good health and CMV-seropositive. Sequencing input: PBMCs.

The CDR3 bases are TGCACCAGCAGCCAAGAAATAGGACTAGCTCCTTACGAGCAGTACTTC. This sequence encodes CTSSQEIGLAPYEQYF. V gene TRBV1 combines with J gene TRBJ2-7; the D call in the table, TRBD2, was not verified against the DNA. TRBV1 is a pseudogene locus. The CDR3 sequence is 16 residues long.